The 16 T cell receptor beta chains listed next were all sequenced from one sample in a study of CD8 T cells in ankylosing spondylitis. Study-level points and caveats: Among TCR beta sequences, a motif of several highly homologous variants appeared characteristic of ankylosing spondylitis blood.

No antigen has been assigned to these receptors. TCRdb itself ran the 5' RACE reads through MiXCR, one entry per CDR3 protein. Of about 440,000 distinct CDR3 sequences in the sample, roughly 15% were seen once. Sequencing was done on a sample of blood, either unsorted or a sorted T cell fraction (not recorded which). The origin of the receptors is a male donor with ankylosing spondylitis.

J is TRBJ2-1 and V is TRBV11-3, with TRBD2 as a possible D gene (6 bases). The CDR3 is 14 amino acids. Germline CDR1 reads SGHNT; CDR2 reads YENEEA. Trimming removed 5 bases from V and 4 bases from J, with 12 bases in between. The CDR3: CASSLGTFYNEQFF. As DNA, the CDR3 is TGTGCCAGCAGCCTCGGGACTTTTTACAATGAGCAGTTCTTC.

This rearrangement joins TRBV2 to TRBJ2-1; 7 nucleotides match TRBD2. Germline loops: CDR1 SNHLY, CDR2 FYNNEI. The J segment lost 0 bases and the V segment lost 6 bases, leaving 5 bases of the junction unmatched. The CDR3 is 15 amino acids. CDR3 nucleotide sequence: TGTGCCAGCAGGTGGGGGGGGAGCTCCTACAATGAGCAGTTCTTC. This gives the protein CASRWGGSSYNEQFF.

The sample holds many counts of this clonotype. This chain joins TRBV29-1 and TRBJ2-6; possibly TRBD1 for D (6 bases). Germline V gene data show CDR1 as SQVTM and CDR2 as ANQGSEA. The CDR3 totals 17 residues. Trimming removed 4 bases at V and 0 bases at J, with 16 bases between. The CDR3 protein is CSVVANRASSGANVLTF. The DNA for the CDR3 is TGCAGCGTTGTTGCGAACAGGGCCTCCTCTGGGGCCAACGTCCTGACTTTC. The full variable domain, rest sourced from reference TRBV29-1 and TRBJ2-6, is SAVISQKPSRDICQRGTSLTIQCQVDSQVTMMFWYRQQPGQSLTLIATANQGSEATYESGFVIDKFPISRPNLTFSTLTVSNMSPEDSSIYLCSVVANRASSGANVLTFGAGSRLTVL.

In this sample, this clonotype turned up a few times. The V and J genes are TRBV20-1 and TRBJ2-1; no clear D. Germline CDR1 reads DFQATT; CDR2 reads SNEGSKA (reference sequence). This CDR3 spans 12 amino acids. The V end was cut by 0 bases, the J end by 9 bases, with 9 bases between. CDR3 in amino acids: CSAREEFGEQFF. As DNA, the CDR3 is TGCAGTGCTAGAGAGGAGTTTGGTGAGCAGTTCTTC.

This clonotype has more than one count but fewer than ten. The genes are TRBV28 and TRBJ2-7, with TRBD2 matching 7 bases. V lost 5 bases to trimming and J lost 2 bases; unmatched junction nucleotides: 15. CDR1 and CDR2 from the germline V gene are MDHEN and SYDVKM. The CDR3 contains 17 residues. Here the CDR3 DNA reads TGTGCCAGCAGTAATTCCCTAGGAGCGGGAATCACCTACGAGCAGTACTTC. As protein: CASSNSLGAGITYEQYF.

This clonotype was detected only a few times. The rearrangement uses TRBV11-2 and TRBJ2-1; 10 nucleotides align to TRBD2. The junction had 8 bases not matched to a gene; V was cut back by 1 base and J by 8 bases. This CDR3 is built from 16 residues. Germline assignment: CDR1 SGHAT and CDR2 FQNNGV. Written as DNA, the CDR3 is TGTGCCAGCAGCTTAGGTTCTAGCGGGAGTAAGGATGAGCAGTTCTTC. This encodes CASSLGSSGSKDEQFF. Supplemented by reference TRBV11-2 and TRBJ2-1, the full variable domain reads EAGVAQSPRYKIIEKRQSVAFWCNPISGHATLYWYQQILGQGPKLLIQFQNNGVVDDSQLPKDRFSAERLKGVDSTLKIQPAKLEDSAVYLCASSLGSSGSKDEQFFGPGTRLTVL.

This clonotype was recorded at least ten times. V is TRBV5-1 and J is TRBJ2-2, with 11 nucleotides matching TRBD2. The CDR3 extends over 14 amino acids. The germline V gene has CDR1 SGHRS and CDR2 YFSETQ. The trim removed 5 bases at V and 3 bases at J, leaving 0 bases unmatched. The CDR3 DNA is TGCGCCAGCAGACTAGCGGGGGACACCGGGGAGCTGTTTTTT. Its translation is CASRLAGDTGELFF.

The chain links TRBV20-1 to TRBJ1-1; no reliable D call. Trimming shortened V by 3 bases and J by 1 base, and 15 bases separated the two germline ends. There are 15 residues in the CDR3. Germline lookup yields CDR1 DFQATT and CDR2 SNEGSKA (reference sequence). CDR3 in DNA: TGCAGTGCTAGTCCGGAAGGGAGGCAGAACACTGAAGCTTTCTTT. Its translation is CSASPEGRQNTEAFF.

The table lists this clonotype with a few counts. The V call is TRBV7-9, the J call TRBJ1-3; 7 bases agree with TRBD1. Losses at the gene ends were 1 base for V and 1 base for J; bases not matched to a gene: 7. This CDR3 has 17 residues. CDR1 and CDR2 from the germline V gene are SEHNR and FQNEAQ (reference sequence). CDR3 residues: CASSLEGQTVSGNTIYF. CDR3 nucleotide sequence: TGTGCCAGCAGCTTAGAGGGACAGACGGTGTCTGGAAACACCATATATTTT.

The sample holds a few counts of this clonotype. The CDR3 DNA reads TGCGCCAGCAGCCAACTACGGACAGCCAATGAAAAACTGTTTTTT. It codes for CASSQLRTANEKLFF. The rearrangement links TRBV4-1 to TRBJ1-4; D is possibly TRBD1 (6 bases). This CDR3 has 15 amino acids. The germline V gene encodes CDR1 MGHRA and CDR2 YSYEKL. Trimming removed 2 bases at V and 5 bases at J, with 12 bases between.

J is TRBJ2-3 and V is TRBV5-1; tentatively, D is TRBD1 (7 bases). CDR3 length: 16 residues. The V gene's germline CDR1 is SGHRS and CDR2 YFSETQ. V shed 1 base and J shed 5 bases, with 17 bases lying between them. The CDR3 region is CASSLTGEVVGDTQYF. The CDR3, as DNA: TGCGCCAGCAGCTTGACAGGGGAGGTAGTGGGAGATACGCAGTATTTT.

This clonotype was counted only a few times. The rearrangement links TRBV21-1 to TRBJ2-6; the table's TRBD1 call for D was not verified on the DNA. TRBV21-1 is a pseudogene. The CDR3 has 13 amino acids. The CDR3 nucleotides are TGTGCCAGCAGCTCAAGGTGGGGCGCCGTCCTGACTTTC. Residues: CASSSRWGAVLTF.

In this sample, this clonotype turned up many times. The chain combines TRBV20-1 with TRBJ1-1; D uncertain. V dropped 6 bases and J dropped 1 base, with 9 bases sitting between them. CDR1 DFQATT and CDR2 SNEGSKA come from the germline V gene (reference sequence). The CDR3 is 12 residues long. CDR3 loop: CSARPRNTEAFF. CDR3 nucleotides: TGCAGTGCACGACCCCGGAACACTGAAGCTTTCTTT.

This clonotype was detected a few times. J is TRBJ2-1 and V is TRBV3-1; 10 nucleotides align to TRBD2. The germline V gene has CDR1 LGHDT and CDR2 YNNKEL (reference sequence). This CDR3 is built from 14 residues. The V and J ends lost 5 bases and 6 bases, in that order; junction bases with no gene match: 4. CDR3 DNA sequence: TGTGCCAGCAGCGAGTTAGCGGGAGGCAATGAGCAGTTCTTC. Translating gives CASSELAGGNEQFF.

The chain joins TRBV11-2 to TRBJ2-2; 9 bases agree with TRBD2. Germline assignment: CDR1 SGHAT and CDR2 FQNNGV. The CDR3 contains 19 residues. Trimming took 2 bases from V and 1 from J; bases not matched to a gene: 11. Here the CDR3 reads CASSLRRISGSWNTGELFF. The CDR3 DNA is TGTGCCAGCAGCTTACGTCGGATTAGCGGGAGTTGGAACACCGGGGAGCTGTTTTTT.

This chain links TRBV7-8 with TRBJ2-7; D not certain. With 2 bases removed from V and 2 bases from J, the gap between germline ends came to 7 bases. The CDR3 is 13 residues long. Germline assignment: CDR1 SGHVS and CDR2 FQNEAQ. This CDR3 is CASSLLDTYEQYF. CDR3 DNA: TGTGCCAGCAGCTTACTCGACACCTACGAGCAGTACTTC.